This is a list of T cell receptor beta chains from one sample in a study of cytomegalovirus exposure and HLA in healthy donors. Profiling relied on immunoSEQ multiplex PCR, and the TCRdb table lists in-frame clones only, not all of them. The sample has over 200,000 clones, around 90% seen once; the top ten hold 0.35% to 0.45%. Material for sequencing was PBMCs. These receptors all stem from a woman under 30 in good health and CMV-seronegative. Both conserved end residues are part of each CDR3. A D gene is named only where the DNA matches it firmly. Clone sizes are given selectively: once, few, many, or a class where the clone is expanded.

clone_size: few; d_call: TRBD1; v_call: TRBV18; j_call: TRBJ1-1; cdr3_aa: CASSRQTGATEAFF; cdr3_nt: TGTGCCAGCTCGCGACAGACAGGGGCCACTGAAGCTTTCTTT
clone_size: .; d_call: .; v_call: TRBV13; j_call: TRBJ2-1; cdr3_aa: CASSLVASSYNEQFF; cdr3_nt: TGTGCCAGCAGCCTTGTAGCGAGCTCCTACAATGAGCAGTTCTTC
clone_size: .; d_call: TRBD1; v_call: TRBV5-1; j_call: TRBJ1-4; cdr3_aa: CASSPWTGSTNEKLFF; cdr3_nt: TGCGCCAGCAGCCCATGGACAGGGTCCACTAATGAAAAACTGTTTTTT
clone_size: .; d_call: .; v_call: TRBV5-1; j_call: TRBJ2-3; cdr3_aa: CASSPGFTDTQYF; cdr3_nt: TGCGCCAGCAGCCCAGGGTTCACAGATACGCAGTATTTT
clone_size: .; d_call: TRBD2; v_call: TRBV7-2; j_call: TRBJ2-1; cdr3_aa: CASSLGTSGGNEQFF; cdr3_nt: TGTGCCAGCAGCTTAGGGACTAGCGGGGGCAATGAGCAGTTCTTC
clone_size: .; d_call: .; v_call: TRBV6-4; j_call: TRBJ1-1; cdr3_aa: CASSERAEMNTEAFF; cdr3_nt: TGTGCCAGCAGTGAGCGGGCAGAAATGAACACTGAAGCTTTCTTT
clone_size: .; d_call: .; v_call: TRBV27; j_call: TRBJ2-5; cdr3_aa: CASSPGTRETQYF; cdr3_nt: TGTGCCAGCAGTCCGGGGACAAGAGAGACCCAGTACTTC
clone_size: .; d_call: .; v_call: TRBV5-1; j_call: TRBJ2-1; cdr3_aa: CASSLGGSGYSYNEQFF; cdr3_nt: TGCGCCAGCAGCTTGGGAGGTAGCGGATACTCCTACAATGAGCAGTTCTTC
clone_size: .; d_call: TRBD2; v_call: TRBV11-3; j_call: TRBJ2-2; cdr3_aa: CASSSGLAGVLTGELFF; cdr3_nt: TGTGCCAGCAGCTCGGGACTAGCGGGGGTCCTCACCGGGGAGCTGTTTTTT
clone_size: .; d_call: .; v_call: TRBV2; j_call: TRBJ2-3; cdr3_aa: CASSDQGALNTDTQYF; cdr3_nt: TGTGCCAGCAGTGACCAGGGCGCACTAAACACAGATACGCAGTATTTT
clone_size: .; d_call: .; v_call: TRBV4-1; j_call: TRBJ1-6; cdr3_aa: CASSHLYGTQNSPLHF; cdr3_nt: TGCGCCAGCAGCCATCTTTACGGGACACAAAATTCACCCCTCCACTTT
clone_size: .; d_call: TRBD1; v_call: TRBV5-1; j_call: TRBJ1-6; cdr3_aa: CASSLEDRNNSPLHF; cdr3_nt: TGCGCCAGCAGCTTGGAGGACAGGAATAATTCACCCCTCCACTTT
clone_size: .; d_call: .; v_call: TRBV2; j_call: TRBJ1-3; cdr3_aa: CASGLSQQAGNTIYF; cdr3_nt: TGTGCCAGCGGTCTCTCACAGCAAGCTGGAAACACCATATATTTT
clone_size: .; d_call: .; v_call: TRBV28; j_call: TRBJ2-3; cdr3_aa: CASSPTSPPPTDTQYF; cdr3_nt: TGTGCCAGCAGCCCCACTAGCCCCCCACCGACAGATACGCAGTATTTT
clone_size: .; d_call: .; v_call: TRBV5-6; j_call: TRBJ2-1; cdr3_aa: CASRSGLPRHNEQFF; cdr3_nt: TGTGCCAGCAGGTCGGGACTTCCAAGGCACAATGAGCAGTTCTTC
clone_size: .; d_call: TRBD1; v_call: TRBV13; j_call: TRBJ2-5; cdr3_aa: CASSPEDRAGRETQYF; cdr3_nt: TGTGCCAGCAGCCCAGAGGACAGGGCGGGTCGGGAGACCCAGTACTTC
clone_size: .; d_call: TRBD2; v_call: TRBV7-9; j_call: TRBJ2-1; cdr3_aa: CASSGRGSSYNEQFF; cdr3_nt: TGTGCCAGCAGCGGGCGGGGGAGCTCCTACAATGAGCAGTTCTTC
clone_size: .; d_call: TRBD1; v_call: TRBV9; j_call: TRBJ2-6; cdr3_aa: CASSELGTAGANVLTF; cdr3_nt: TGTGCCAGCAGCGAGCTAGGGACAGCTGGGGCCAACGTCCTGACTTTC
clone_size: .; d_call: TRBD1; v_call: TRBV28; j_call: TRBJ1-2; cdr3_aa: CASSGTGSNYGYTF; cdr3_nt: TGTGCCAGCAGTGGGACAGGCTCAAACTATGGCTACACCTTC
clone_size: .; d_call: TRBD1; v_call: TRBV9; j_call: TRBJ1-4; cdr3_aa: CASSARQGGEKLFF; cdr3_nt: TGTGCCAGCAGCGCCCGACAGGGCGGTGAGAAACTGTTTTTT
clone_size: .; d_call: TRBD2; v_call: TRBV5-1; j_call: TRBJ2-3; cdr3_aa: CASSFLAGVADTQYF; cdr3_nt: TGCGCCAGCAGCTTTCTAGCGGGGGTGGCAGATACGCAGTATTTT
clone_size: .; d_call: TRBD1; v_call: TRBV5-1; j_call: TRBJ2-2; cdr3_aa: CASSRWTGTGELFF; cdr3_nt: TGCGCCAGCAGCCGGTGGACAGGGACCGGGGAGCTGTTTTTT
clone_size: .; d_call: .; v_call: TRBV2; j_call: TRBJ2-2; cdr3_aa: CASSREFGELFF; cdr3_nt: TGTGCCTCCAGTCGGGAATTCGGGGAGCTGTTTTTT
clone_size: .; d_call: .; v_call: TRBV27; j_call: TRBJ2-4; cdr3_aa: CASSPITVVGAAKNIQYF; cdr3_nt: TGTGCCAGCAGTCCGATAACAGTCGTGGGGGCGGCCAAAAACATTCAGTACTTC
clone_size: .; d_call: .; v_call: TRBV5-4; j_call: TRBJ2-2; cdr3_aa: CASSLLGQRPNTGELFF; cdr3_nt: TGTGCCAGCAGCTTATTAGGACAGCGTCCGAACACCGGGGAGCTGTTTTTT
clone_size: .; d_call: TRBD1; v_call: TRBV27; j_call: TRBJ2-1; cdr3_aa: CASSPRDRGRNEQFF; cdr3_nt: TGTGCCAGCAGTCCCCGGGACAGGGGGCGCAATGAGCAGTTCTTC
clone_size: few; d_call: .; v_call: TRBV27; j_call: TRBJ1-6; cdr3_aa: CASSLVSYNSPLHF; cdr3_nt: TGTGCCAGCAGTTTAGTCAGTTATAATTCACCCCTCCACTTT
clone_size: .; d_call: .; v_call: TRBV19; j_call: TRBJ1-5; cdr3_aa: CASSIQGSQPQHF; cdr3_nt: TGTGCCAGTAGTATTCAGGGTTCCCAGCCCCAGCATTTT
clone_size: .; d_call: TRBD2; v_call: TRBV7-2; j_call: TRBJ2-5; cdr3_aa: CASSLVTSGALQETQYF; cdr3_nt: TGTGCCAGCAGCTTAGTGACTAGCGGGGCACTCCAAGAGACCCAGTACTTC
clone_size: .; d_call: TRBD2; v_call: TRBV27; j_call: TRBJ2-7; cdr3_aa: CASRLRGGQYEQYF; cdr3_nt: TGTGCCAGCAGGCTACGGGGGGGCCAGTACGAGCAGTACTTC
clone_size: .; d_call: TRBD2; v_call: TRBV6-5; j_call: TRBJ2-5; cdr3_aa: CASSSSGATQETQYF; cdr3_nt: TGTGCCAGCAGTTCTAGCGGGGCTACACAAGAGACCCAGTACTTC
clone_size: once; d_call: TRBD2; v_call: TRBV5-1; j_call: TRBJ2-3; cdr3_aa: CASSPSKSGGQSTDTQYF; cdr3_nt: TGCGCCAGCAGCCCTTCTAAAAGCGGGGGGCAGAGCACAGATACGCAGTATTTT
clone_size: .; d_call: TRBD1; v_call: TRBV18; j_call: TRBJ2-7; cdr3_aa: CASSRDRDEQYF; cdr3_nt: TGTGCCAGCTCAAGGGACAGGGACGAGCAGTACTTC
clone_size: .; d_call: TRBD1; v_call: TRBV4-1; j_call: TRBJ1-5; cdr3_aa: CASSRTGVLSNQPQHF; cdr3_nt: TGCGCCAGCAGCCGGACAGGTGTCCTTAGCAATCAGCCCCAGCATTTT
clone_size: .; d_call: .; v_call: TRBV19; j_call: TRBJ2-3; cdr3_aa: CASSIEAEATQYF; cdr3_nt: TGTGCCAGTAGTATAGAAGCGGAGGCTACGCAGTATTTT